The 9 T cell receptor beta chains reported below all come from one sample, sequenced in a study of cytomegalovirus exposure and HLA in healthy donors. Data came from immunoSEQ multiplex PCR; TCRdb stores just in-frame clones and leaves some out. The table records about 200,000 clones, around 90% of them present only once. Source material: PBMCs. The receptors were sampled from a woman aged 18-30 years in good health and CMV-seropositive.

This chain links TRBV5-1 with TRBJ2-1; TRBD1 aligns across 8 bases. This CDR3 spans 15 amino acids. The germline gives CDR1 SGHRS, CDR2 YFSETQ. The junction had 7 bases not matched to a gene; V was cut back by 4 bases and J by 4 bases. The CDR3 DNA reads TGCGCCAGCAGCCAGGGGGACAGGCGTTACAATGAGCAGTTCTTC. This gives the protein CASSQGDRRYNEQFF.

J is TRBJ2-1 and V is TRBV9; 11 nucleotides line up with TRBD2. The CDR3 spans 16 residues. The V gene's germline CDR1 is SGDLS and CDR2 YYNGEE. After removal of 3 bases from V and 4 bases from J, the junction contained 6 bases not matched to a gene. CDR3 in DNA: TGTGCCAGCAGCGAATACGGGACTAGCGGTTACAATGAGCAGTTCTTC. Its translation: CASSEYGTSGYNEQFF.

The chain links TRBV28 to TRBJ1-2; the D gene is possibly TRBD1 (5 bases). Per the germline V gene, CDR1 is MDHEN and CDR2 is SYDVKM. With 5 bases removed from V and 3 bases from J, the gap between germline ends came to 19 bases. This CDR3 is built from 16 residues. The CDR3 reads CASSLRDFHIDYGYTF. DNA of the CDR3: TGTGCCAGCAGTCTACGGGACTTCCACATAGACTATGGCTACACCTTC.

About this clone: Compared with germline, one end of the junction differs, possibly owing to a read error. The rearrangement uses TRBV7-7 and TRBJ1-2, with 11 nucleotides matching TRBD1. This CDR3 is built from 15 residues. Germline V CDR1 and CDR2: SSHAT, FNYEAQ (reference sequence). CDR3 DNA sequence: TGTGCTAGCAGCCGGACAGGGGGCGCCGACTATGGCTACACCTTC. This translates into CASSRTGGADYGYTF.

The gene calls are TRBV10-3 and TRBJ1-3; perhaps TRBD1 as D (6 bases). The V gene lost 0 bases and the J gene lost 7 bases, with 16 bases spanning the gap. The CDR3 covers 16 residues. In germline, CDR1 is ENHRY, CDR2 SYGVKD. This chain's CDR3 is CAISESGSGAGNTIYF. DNA for the CDR3: TGTGCCATCAGTGAGTCGGGGTCAGGGGCCGGGAACACCATATATTTT.

The chain couples TRBV12-5 to TRBJ2-1; 14 bases fit TRBD2. The germline gives CDR1 LGHNT, CDR2 FRNRAP. The CDR3 consists of 17 residues. V trimming: 3 bases; J trimming: 6 bases; junction bases outside the gene matches: 7. This chain's CDR3 is CASGFIGTSGGRNEQFF. The CDR3 nucleotides are TGTGCTAGTGGTTTTATTGGGACTAGCGGGGGACGCAATGAGCAGTTCTTC.

The rearrangement uses TRBV29-1 and TRBJ2-7, with 8 bases lining up with TRBD2. Germline lookup yields CDR1 SQVTM and CDR2 ANQGSEA. CDR3 length: 15 amino acids. With V trimmed by 6 bases and J by 3 bases, 13 bases remained unmatched. Written as DNA, the CDR3 is TGCAGCGTCCAACCCCGCGGGGGGTCCTACTACGAGCAGTACTTC. Amino acids: CSVQPRGGSYYEQYF.

The chain has TRBV15 and TRBJ2-7; TRBD1 is a possible D gene (5 bases). Trimming left V 2 bases short and J 5 bases short, with 7 bases between. CDR1 and CDR2 from the germline V gene are LNHNV and YYDKDF (reference sequence). The CDR3 is 12 residues long. CDR3 loop: CATSRQGNEQYF. In DNA, the CDR3 is TGTGCCACCAGCAGACAGGGCAACGAGCAGTACTTC.

This clone was detected only once. This chain joins TRBV11-3 and TRBJ2-1, with no clear D. The CDR3 has 14 residues. CDR1 and CDR2 from the germline V gene are SGHNT and YENEEA. Trimming shortened V by 3 bases and J by 0 bases, and 6 bases separated the two germline ends. The chain's CDR3 is CASSLRASYNEQFF. CDR3 in DNA: TGTGCCAGCAGCTTGCGCGCCTCCTACAATGAGCAGTTCTTC.